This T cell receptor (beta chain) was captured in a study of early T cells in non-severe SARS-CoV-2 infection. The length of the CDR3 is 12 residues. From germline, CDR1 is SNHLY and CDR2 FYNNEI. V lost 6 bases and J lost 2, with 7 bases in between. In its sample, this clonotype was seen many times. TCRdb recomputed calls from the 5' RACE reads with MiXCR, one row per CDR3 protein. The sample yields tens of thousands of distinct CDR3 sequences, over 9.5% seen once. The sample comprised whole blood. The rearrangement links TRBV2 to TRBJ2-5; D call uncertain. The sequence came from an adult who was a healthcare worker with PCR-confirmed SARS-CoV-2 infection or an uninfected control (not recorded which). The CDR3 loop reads CASRWSQETQYF. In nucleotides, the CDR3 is TGTGCCAGCAGGTGGTCTCAAGAGACCCAGTACTTC.